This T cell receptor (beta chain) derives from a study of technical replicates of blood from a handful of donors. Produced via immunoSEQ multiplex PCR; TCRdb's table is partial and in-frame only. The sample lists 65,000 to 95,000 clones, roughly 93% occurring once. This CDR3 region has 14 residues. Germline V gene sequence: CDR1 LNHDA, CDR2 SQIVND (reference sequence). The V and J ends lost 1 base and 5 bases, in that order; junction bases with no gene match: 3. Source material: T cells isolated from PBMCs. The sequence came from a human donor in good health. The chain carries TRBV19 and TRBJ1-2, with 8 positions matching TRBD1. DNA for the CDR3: TGTGCCAGTAGTATAGCTACAGGGGGATATGGCTACACCTTC. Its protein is CASSIATGGYGYTF.